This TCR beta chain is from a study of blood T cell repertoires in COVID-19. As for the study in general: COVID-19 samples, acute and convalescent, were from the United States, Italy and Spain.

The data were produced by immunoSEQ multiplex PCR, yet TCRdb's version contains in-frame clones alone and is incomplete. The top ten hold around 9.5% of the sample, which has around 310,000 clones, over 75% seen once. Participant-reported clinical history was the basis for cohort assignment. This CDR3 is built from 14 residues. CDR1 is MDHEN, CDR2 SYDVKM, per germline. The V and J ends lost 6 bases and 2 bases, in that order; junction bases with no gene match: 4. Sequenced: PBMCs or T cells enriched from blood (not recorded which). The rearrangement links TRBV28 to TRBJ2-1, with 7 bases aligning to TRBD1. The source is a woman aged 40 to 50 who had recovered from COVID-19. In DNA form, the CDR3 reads TGTGCCAGCAGAGACAGGGACACCTACAATGAGCAGTTCTTC. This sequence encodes CASRDRDTYNEQFF.